This T cell receptor beta chain was captured in a study of cytomegalovirus exposure and HLA in healthy donors. Findings and caveats of the study: In a later analysis, TCR beta V- and J-gene trimming was associated with a missense DCLRE1C variant. When presence/absence was analysed, sequencing depth was taken to be roughly uniform across donors.

Germline loops: CDR1 MDHEN, CDR2 SYDVKM. V shed 8 bases and J shed 7 bases, with 17 bases lying between them. The CDR3 covers 13 residues. About this clone itself: Its cognate antigen is unknown.

60 Vbeta and 13 Jbeta primers were used in PCR. Assay used: immunoSEQ multiplex PCR; TCRdb lists only in-frame clones, some missing. The sample lists about 130,000 clones, less than 80% occurring once. This rearrangement joins TRBV28 to TRBJ1-2; D might be TRBD1 (5 bases). The clonotype comes from a female donor in good health and CMV-seropositive. The sequencing input was PBMCs. CDR3 sequence: CASYLQGKGGYTF. The CDR3, as DNA: TGTGCCAGCTATCTCCAGGGTAAAGGTGGCTACACCTTC.